This entry lists 8 T cell receptor beta chains sequenced from one sample in a study of blood T cell repertoires in COVID-19. Measured with immunoSEQ multiplex PCR; TCRdb has only the in-frame clones, and not every one. The table records 85,000 to 130,000 clones, approximately 90% of them present only once. What was sequenced was peripheral blood. Source of these receptors: a man aged 55 to 70 with acute or convalescent COVID-19.

V gene TRBV19 combines with J gene TRBJ1-6; D perhaps matches TRBD1 (6 bases). CDR3 length: 13 residues. Germline lookup yields CDR1 LNHDA and CDR2 SQIVND (reference sequence). Trimming left V 3 bases short and J 10 bases short, with 10 bases between. CDR3 amino acids: CASSIGGQSPLHF. For the CDR3, the DNA is TGTGCCAGTAGTATCGGGGGGCAGTCACCCCTCCACTTT.

This chain links TRBV5-6 with TRBJ1-3; the match to TRBD1 covers 8 bases. This CDR3 has 13 amino acids. CDR1 SGHDT and CDR2 YYEEEE come from the germline V gene. V lost 5 bases and J lost 2; bases outside the gene matches: 0. The CDR3 DNA follows: TGTGCCAGCAGGACAGGGGCTGGAAACACCATATATTTT. Its protein is CASRTGAGNTIYF. Supplemented by reference TRBV5-6 and TRBJ1-3, the full variable domain reads DAGVTQSPTHLIKTRGQQVTLRCSPKSGHDTVSWYQQALGQGPQFIFQYYEEEERQRGNFPDRFSGHQFPNYSSELNVNALLLGDSALYLCASRTGAGNTIYFGEGSWLTVV.

This chain uses TRBV6-5 with TRBJ2-2; tentative D call: TRBD1 (5 bases). V shed 4 bases and J shed 1 base, with 10 bases lying between them. There are 15 residues in the CDR3. CDR1 and CDR2 (germline): MNHEY, SVGAGI. CDR3 amino acids: CASSSYRRNTGELFF. CDR3 coding DNA: TGTGCCAGCAGTTCCTACAGGAGGAACACCGGGGAGCTGTTTTTT.

The chain is built from TRBV28 and TRBJ1-1; D remains ambiguous. The V and J ends lost 8 bases and 0 bases respectively, with 22 bases between them. The CDR3 is 17 residues long. Per the germline V gene, CDR1 is MDHEN and CDR2 is SYDVKM. The CDR3 region is CASAGSSLSLMNTEAFF. The DNA of the CDR3 is TGTGCCAGCGCGGGGTCCAGCCTAAGTTTGATGAACACTGAAGCTTTCTTT. Supplemented by reference TRBV28 and TRBJ1-1, the full variable domain reads DVKVTQSSRYLVKRTGEKVFLECVQDMDHENMFWYRQDPGLGLRLIYFSYDVKMKEKGDIPEGYSVSREKKERFSLILESASTNQTSMYLCASAGSSLSLMNTEAFFGQGTRLTVV.

Here the CDR3 reads CASSVETGGYSGYTF. As DNA, the CDR3 is TGTGCCAGCAGCGTAGAGACAGGGGGGTATAGTGGCTACACCTTC. The V call is TRBV9, the J call TRBJ1-2; 9 bases agree with TRBD1. The CDR3 has 15 residues. Germline V gives CDR1 SGDLS, CDR2 YYNGEE. Trimming removed 0 bases from V and 7 bases from J; junction bases left unmatched: 7.

The chain carries TRBV10-2 and TRBJ2-2; 8 nucleotides line up with TRBD2. V shed 0 bases and J 0 bases; nucleotides not matched to a gene: 0. The CDR3 is 16 amino acids. Germline V gene lookup returns CDR1 WSHSY and CDR2 SAAADI. CDR3 in amino acids: CASSESGGANTGELFF. The CDR3 DNA is TGCGCCAGCAGTGAGTCCGGGGGGGCGAACACCGGGGAGCTGTTTTTT.

This clone has a single count. The V and J genes are TRBV6-5 and TRBJ2-1; D gene ambiguous. From germline, CDR1 is MNHEY and CDR2 SVGAGI. Trimming cost V 5 bases and J 1 base, with 12 bases left between them. This CDR3 contains 15 residues. CDR3 sequence reads: CASSPTATSYNEQFF. The CDR3 coding sequence is TGTGCCAGCAGTCCCACAGCAACTTCCTACAATGAGCAGTTCTTC.

The rearrangement links TRBV7-9 to TRBJ2-6; 10 bases are shared with TRBD1. Trimming took 5 bases from V and 2 from J; bases not matched to a gene: 6. The CDR3 is 17 residues long. Germline loops: CDR1 SEHNR, CDR2 FQNEAQ (reference sequence). The CDR3 sequence: CASSRTGTGAGANVLTF. The CDR3 nucleotides are TGTGCCAGCAGCCGAACCGGGACAGGGGCTGGGGCCAACGTCCTGACTTTC.